This is a list of T cell receptor beta chains from one sample in a study of blood T cell repertoires in COVID-19. Sequenced by immunoSEQ multiplex PCR; TCRdb stores in-frame clones only, minus some. The table includes 150,000 to 250,000 clones, roughly four fifths detected once. The sample comprised PBMCs or T cells enriched from blood (not recorded which). The receptors originated from a middle-aged man who had recovered from COVID-19. The CDR3 runs from the conserved cysteine through the conserved F or W. The order of the fields is D gene, J gene, clone size, V gene, CDR3 protein, CDR3 DNA. The D gene is left open where the match is weak. Clone size is not always given. Where it is, it says once, few, many or a class for expanded clones.

d_gene: TRBD2; j_gene: TRBJ2-2; abundance: NA; v_gene: TRBV24-1; CDR3aa: CATSARPGTSGGTWAGELFF; CDR3nt: TGTGCCACCAGTGCCCGCCCCGGGACTAGCGGGGGGACCTGGGCCGGGGAGCTGTTTTTT
d_gene: TRBD1; j_gene: TRBJ1-2; abundance: once; v_gene: TRBV4-3; CDR3aa: CASSQDVAGGMDYGYTF; CDR3nt: TGCGCCAGCAGCCAAGATGTTGCAGGGGGCATGGACTATGGCTACACCTTC
d_gene: NA; j_gene: TRBJ2-7; abundance: NA; v_gene: TRBV19; CDR3aa: CASAPRHSYEQYF; CDR3nt: TGTGCCAGCGCCCCCAGGCACTCCTACGAGCAGTACTTC
d_gene: NA; j_gene: TRBJ1-5; abundance: NA; v_gene: TRBV5-1; CDR3aa: CASSLAGGDQPQHF; CDR3nt: TGCGCCAGCAGCTTGGCCGGGGGGGATCAGCCCCAGCATTTT
d_gene: TRBD1; j_gene: TRBJ2-5; abundance: NA; v_gene: TRBV7-2; CDR3aa: CASSLEGGGYQETQYF; CDR3nt: TGTGCCAGCAGCTTAGAAGGGGGCGGGTACCAAGAGACCCAGTACTTC
d_gene: NA; j_gene: TRBJ1-2; abundance: NA; v_gene: TRBV12-3/TRBV12-4; CDR3aa: CASSPNESYGYTF; CDR3nt: TGTGCCAGCAGCCCAAACGAGAGCTATGGCTACACCTTC
d_gene: NA; j_gene: TRBJ1-1; abundance: NA; v_gene: TRBV6-4; CDR3aa: CASSGEGVGEAFF; CDR3nt: TGTGCCAGCAGCGGGGAGGGAGTAGGTGAAGCTTTCTTT
d_gene: NA; j_gene: TRBJ1-1; abundance: few; v_gene: TRBV9; CDR3aa: CASSPGGPNTEAFF; CDR3nt: TGTGCCAGCAGCCCGGGGGGTCCGAACACTGAAGCTTTCTTT
d_gene: TRBD2; j_gene: TRBJ2-1; abundance: NA; v_gene: TRBV3-1/TRBV3-2; CDR3aa: CASSLTSGSSYNEQFF; CDR3nt: TGTGCCAGCAGTTTGACTAGCGGAAGCTCCTACAATGAGCAGTTCTTC
d_gene: NA; j_gene: TRBJ1-1; abundance: NA; v_gene: TRBV7-9; CDR3aa: CAGKRGNTEAFF; CDR3nt: TGTGCCGGGAAGCGGGGGAACACTGAAGCTTTCTTT
d_gene: TRBD1; j_gene: TRBJ1-1; abundance: NA; v_gene: TRBV28; CDR3aa: CASSPTGGTEAFF; CDR3nt: TGTGCCAGCAGTCCAACAGGGGGCACTGAAGCTTTCTTT
d_gene: NA; j_gene: TRBJ2-3; abundance: NA; v_gene: TRBV6-5; CDR3aa: CASSYRRDGTDTQYF; CDR3nt: TGTGCCAGCAGTTACAGGCGGGATGGCACAGATACGCAGTATTTT
d_gene: TRBD1; j_gene: TRBJ2-7; abundance: NA; v_gene: TRBV7-9; CDR3aa: CASSSPGQGAYEQYF; CDR3nt: TGTGCCAGCTCGTCCCCGGGGCAGGGGGCCTACGAGCAGTACTTC
d_gene: NA; j_gene: TRBJ2-1; abundance: NA; v_gene: TRBV6-2/TRBV6-3; CDR3aa: CASSIPSEASYNEQFF; CDR3nt: TGTGCCAGCAGTATACCGTCGGAGGCCTCCTACAATGAGCAGTTCTTC
d_gene: NA; j_gene: TRBJ1-2; abundance: NA; v_gene: TRBV18; CDR3aa: CASSPDGDYGYTF; CDR3nt: TGTGCCAGCTCACCGGACGGGGATTATGGCTACACCTTC
d_gene: NA; j_gene: TRBJ1-2; abundance: NA; v_gene: TRBV3-1/TRBV3-2; CDR3aa: CASSQEAGDLHTF; CDR3nt: TGTGCCAGCAGCCAAGAGGCAGGGGATCTTCACACCTTC
d_gene: NA; j_gene: TRBJ1-3; abundance: many; v_gene: TRBV7-2; CDR3aa: CASSLTPGQGNTIYF; CDR3nt: TGTGCCAGCAGCTTAACTCCAGGGCAGGGAAACACCATATATTTT
d_gene: NA; j_gene: TRBJ1-1; abundance: NA; v_gene: TRBV7-9; CDR3aa: CASSLVAGMNTEAFF; CDR3nt: TGTGCCAGCAGCTTAGTAGCAGGGATGAACACTGAAGCTTTCTTT
d_gene: NA; j_gene: TRBJ2-2; abundance: NA; v_gene: TRBV11-3; CDR3aa: CASTERGSGELFF; CDR3nt: TGTGCCAGCACGGAAAGGGGATCCGGGGAGCTGTTTTTT
d_gene: TRBD1; j_gene: TRBJ1-1; abundance: NA; v_gene: TRBV10-3; CDR3aa: CAISEPRGQGNTEAFF; CDR3nt: TGTGCCATCAGTGAGCCGAGGGGGCAGGGGAACACTGAAGCTTTCTTT
d_gene: NA; j_gene: TRBJ1-2; abundance: many; v_gene: TRBV25-1; CDR3aa: CAIPSKAGGYTF; CDR3nt: TGTGCCATCCCCTCAAAGGCGGGTGGCTACACCTTC
d_gene: NA; j_gene: TRBJ1-1; abundance: NA; v_gene: TRBV28; CDR3aa: CASSRSGPGRGAFF; CDR3nt: TGTGCCAGCAGCCGCTCCGGGCCAGGGCGGGGAGCTTTCTTT
d_gene: TRBD1; j_gene: TRBJ2-1; abundance: once; v_gene: TRBV25-1; CDR3aa: CASSHSDRGYNEQFF; CDR3nt: TGTGCCAGCAGTCATTCGGACAGGGGTTACAATGAGCAGTTCTTC
d_gene: NA; j_gene: TRBJ1-1; abundance: once; v_gene: TRBV5-1; CDR3aa: CASSLAAVTEAFF; CDR3nt: TGCGCCAGCAGCTTGGCCGCGGTTACTGAAGCTTTCTTT
d_gene: TRBD2; j_gene: TRBJ2-3; abundance: NA; v_gene: TRBV4-3; CDR3aa: CASSPRTSGAPLSTDTQYF; CDR3nt: TGCGCCAGCAGCCCACGGACTAGCGGGGCCCCTCTATCCACAGATACGCAGTATTTT
d_gene: NA; j_gene: TRBJ2-1; abundance: NA; v_gene: TRBV9; CDR3aa: CASSVGAPGDNEQFF; CDR3nt: TGTGCCAGCAGCGTAGGGGCCCCAGGGGACAATGAGCAGTTCTTC
d_gene: TRBD1; j_gene: TRBJ1-1; abundance: NA; v_gene: TRBV5-5; CDR3aa: CASTQRGDSSGAFF; CDR3nt: TGTGCCAGCACACAACGTGGGGACAGCAGCGGAGCTTTCTTT
d_gene: TRBD1; j_gene: TRBJ1-5; abundance: NA; v_gene: TRBV7-9; CDR3aa: CASSLGQGGQPQHF; CDR3nt: TGTGCCAGCAGCTTAGGACAGGGAGGCCAGCCCCAGCATTTT
d_gene: NA; j_gene: TRBJ1-1; abundance: few; v_gene: TRBV6-5; CDR3aa: CASSYSLGRTEAFF; CDR3nt: TGTGCCAGCAGTTACTCTTTAGGGAGGACTGAAGCTTTCTTT
d_gene: NA; j_gene: TRBJ2-1; abundance: NA; v_gene: TRBV6-2/TRBV6-3; CDR3aa: CASSTPGIVNNEQFF; CDR3nt: TGTGCCAGCAGTACGCCAGGGATTGTGAACAATGAGCAGTTCTTC
d_gene: TRBD1; j_gene: TRBJ1-1; abundance: NA; v_gene: TRBV5-1; CDR3aa: CASRPGTGGWGTEAFF; CDR3nt: TGCGCCAGCAGGCCCGGGACAGGGGGTTGGGGCACTGAAGCTTTCTTT
d_gene: NA; j_gene: TRBJ1-1; abundance: NA; v_gene: TRBV18; CDR3aa: CASSPHREAEAFF; CDR3nt: TGTGCCAGCTCCCCCCACCGGGAGGCCGAAGCTTTCTTT
d_gene: NA; j_gene: TRBJ1-5; abundance: NA; v_gene: TRBV7-9; CDR3aa: CASSQGDLSNQPQHF; CDR3nt: TGTGCCAGCAGCCAAGGAGATTTGAGCAATCAGCCCCAGCATTTT
d_gene: NA; j_gene: TRBJ1-4; abundance: NA; v_gene: TRBV12-3/TRBV12-4; CDR3aa: CASSPASNEKLFF; CDR3nt: TGTGCCAGCAGTCCAGCGTCTAATGAAAAACTGTTTTTT
d_gene: NA; j_gene: TRBJ1-1; abundance: NA; v_gene: TRBV30; CDR3aa: CAWSVFGTEAFF; CDR3nt: TGTGCCTGGAGTGTCTTCGGTACTGAAGCTTTCTTT
d_gene: TRBD1; j_gene: TRBJ1-5; abundance: medium-sized; v_gene: TRBV3-1/TRBV3-2; CDR3aa: CASSQDLTGGHQPQHF; CDR3nt: TGTGCCAGCAGCCAAGATTTAACAGGGGGACATCAGCCCCAGCATTTT
d_gene: TRBD1; j_gene: TRBJ2-2; abundance: NA; v_gene: TRBV5-1; CDR3aa: CASSSRQGAVAGELFF; CDR3nt: TGCGCCAGCAGCTCTAGACAGGGGGCGGTCGCCGGGGAGCTGTTTTTT
d_gene: TRBD1; j_gene: TRBJ1-2; abundance: NA; v_gene: TRBV9; CDR3aa: CASNRGEGYGYTF; CDR3nt: TGTGCCAGTAACAGGGGAGAGGGCTATGGCTACACCTTC
d_gene: NA; j_gene: TRBJ2-1; abundance: NA; v_gene: TRBV9; CDR3aa: CASSALPNEQFF; CDR3nt: TGTGCCAGCAGCGCCCTACCCAATGAGCAGTTCTTC
d_gene: NA; j_gene: TRBJ1-5; abundance: NA; v_gene: TRBV30; CDR3aa: CAYGNDMGNQPQHF; CDR3nt: TGTGCCTACGGAAACGACATGGGCAATCAGCCCCAGCATTTT
d_gene: NA; j_gene: TRBJ1-3; abundance: NA; v_gene: TRBV6-6; CDR3aa: CASRPETGTNTIYF; CDR3nt: TGTGCCAGCAGACCGGAAACAGGGACGAACACCATATATTTT
d_gene: TRBD1; j_gene: TRBJ1-6; abundance: NA; v_gene: TRBV30; CDR3aa: CAWSAPGQGNSPLHF; CDR3nt: TGTGCCTGGTCAGCCCCGGGACAGGGTAATTCACCCCTCCACTTT
d_gene: NA; j_gene: TRBJ2-7; abundance: NA; v_gene: TRBV29-1; CDR3aa: CSVGTGDEQYF; CDR3nt: TGCAGCGTTGGAACCGGTGACGAGCAGTACTTC
d_gene: NA; j_gene: TRBJ2-7; abundance: NA; v_gene: TRBV10-1; CDR3aa: CASSESLLTYEQYF; CDR3nt: TGCGCCAGCAGTGAGTCCTTATTAACCTACGAGCAGTACTTC
d_gene: TRBD1; j_gene: TRBJ2-5; abundance: NA; v_gene: TRBV11-3; CDR3aa: CASSLTGGTETQYF; CDR3nt: TGTGCCAGCAGCTTAACAGGGGGCACCGAGACCCAGTACTTC
d_gene: NA; j_gene: TRBJ1-2; abundance: NA; v_gene: TRBV4-1; CDR3aa: CASSQRQSYGYTF; CDR3nt: TGCGCCAGCAGCCAAAGACAGTCCTATGGCTACACCTTC
d_gene: TRBD1; j_gene: TRBJ1-2; abundance: once; v_gene: TRBV2; CDR3aa: CASLAGTGALGYGYTF; CDR3nt: TGTGCCAGCCTTGCCGGGACAGGGGCCCTTGGGTATGGCTACACCTTC
d_gene: NA; j_gene: TRBJ1-3; abundance: NA; v_gene: TRBV7-2; CDR3aa: CASSSSIAGNTIYF; CDR3nt: TGTGCCAGCAGCTCGTCGATAGCTGGAAACACCATATATTTT
d_gene: TRBD2; j_gene: TRBJ2-5; abundance: NA; v_gene: TRBV5-4; CDR3aa: CASSTGLAGSRETQYF; CDR3nt: TGTGCCAGCAGCACTGGACTAGCGGGATCGCGGGAGACCCAGTACTTC
d_gene: NA; j_gene: TRBJ1-4; abundance: NA; v_gene: TRBV9; CDR3aa: CASSVAVGAYQKLFF; CDR3nt: TGTGCCAGCAGCGTAGCTGTGGGGGCGTATCAAAAACTGTTTTTT
d_gene: TRBD1; j_gene: TRBJ1-5; abundance: NA; v_gene: TRBV19; CDR3aa: CASSIQTGRDQPQHF; CDR3nt: TGTGCCAGTAGTATACAGACAGGGCGTGATCAGCCCCAGCATTTT
d_gene: NA; j_gene: TRBJ1-2; abundance: NA; v_gene: TRBV19; CDR3aa: CASSITPENYGYTF; CDR3nt: TGTGCCAGTAGTATAACCCCCGAGAACTATGGCTACACCTTC
d_gene: TRBD2; j_gene: TRBJ2-1; abundance: NA; v_gene: TRBV7-3; CDR3aa: CASSLRGLAGDFYNEQFF; CDR3nt: TGTGCCAGCAGCTTAAGAGGGCTAGCGGGAGACTTCTACAATGAGCAGTTCTTC
d_gene: NA; j_gene: TRBJ1-2; abundance: NA; v_gene: TRBV20-1; CDR3aa: CSAPTAYGYTF; CDR3nt: TGCAGTGCCCCGACTGCATATGGCTACACCTTC
d_gene: NA; j_gene: TRBJ2-2; abundance: NA; v_gene: TRBV5-4; CDR3aa: CASSLDWGGDGELFF; CDR3nt: TGTGCCAGCAGCTTGGATTGGGGAGGAGACGGGGAGCTGTTTTTT
d_gene: NA; j_gene: TRBJ1-5; abundance: NA; v_gene: TRBV7-9; CDR3aa: CASSLGQSFQPQHF; CDR3nt: TGTGCCAGCAGCTTAGGGCAGTCCTTTCAGCCCCAGCATTTT
d_gene: NA; j_gene: TRBJ2-1; abundance: NA; v_gene: TRBV7-2; CDR3aa: CASSLRYNEQFF; CDR3nt: TGTGCCAGCAGCCTCCGGTACAATGAGCAGTTCTTC
d_gene: TRBD1; j_gene: TRBJ1-1; abundance: once; v_gene: TRBV13; CDR3aa: CASSSQGASTEAFF; CDR3nt: TGTGCCAGCAGCTCCCAGGGGGCGAGCACTGAAGCTTTCTTT
d_gene: TRBD1; j_gene: TRBJ1-4; abundance: NA; v_gene: TRBV6-5; CDR3aa: CASSVGQGTEKLFF; CDR3nt: TGTGCCAGCAGCGTGGGACAGGGAACGGAAAAACTGTTTTTT
d_gene: TRBD1; j_gene: TRBJ2-5; abundance: NA; v_gene: TRBV7-3; CDR3aa: CASSLGTGGAGTQYF; CDR3nt: TGTGCCAGCAGCTTAGGGACAGGGGGCGCGGGGACCCAGTACTTC